These 27 T cell receptor beta chains share one sample of origin, sequenced in a study of cytomegalovirus exposure and HLA in healthy donors. This PCR relied on a set of 60 Vbeta primers and 13 Jbeta primers. Assay: immunoSEQ multiplex PCR; the TCRdb copy retains only in-frame clones and omits some. The sample consists of about 160,000 clones, approximately 84% of them appearing once. The source material was PBMCs. The receptors derive from a middle-aged man in good health and CMV-seropositive.

This chain links TRBV7-2 with TRBJ2-1, with 7 bases identical to TRBD2. The CDR3 loop spans 16 amino acids. Germline loops: CDR1 SGHTA, CDR2 FQGNSA. V lost 5 bases to trimming and J lost 2 bases; unmatched junction nucleotides: 9. The CDR3 sequence is CASSPRKAGPYNEQFF. The CDR3 DNA is TGTGCCAGCAGCCCCCGAAAAGCGGGACCCTACAATGAGCAGTTCTTC.

This chain links TRBV5-1 with TRBJ2-1, with 10 positions matching TRBD2. This CDR3 has 16 amino acids. Germline V gives CDR1 SGHRS, CDR2 YFSETQ. Trimming at V came to 4 bases and at J to 5 bases, leaving 9 bases not matched to a gene. The CDR3 bases are TGCGCCAGCAGCATAAGGACTAGCGGTACCAACAATGAGCAGTTCTTC. Its translation is CASSIRTSGTNNEQFF.

In this sample, this clone turned up a few times. V is TRBV27 and J is TRBJ1-5, with 10 bases that match TRBD1. Germline CDR1 MNHEY, CDR2 SMNVEV (reference sequence). This CDR3 is built from 15 residues. With 5 bases clipped from V and 2 bases from J, the junction kept 3 bases outside the gene matches. The CDR3 DNA reads as TGTGCCAGCAGTACCGGGACAGGGGGCAATCAGCCCCAGCATTTT. Protein product: CASSTGTGGNQPQHF.

The rearrangement joins TRBV19 to TRBJ2-1; 9 nucleotides line up with TRBD2. There are 13 residues in the CDR3. Germline values: CDR1 LNHDA, CDR2 SQIVND (reference sequence). The CDR3 DNA reads TGTGCTATAGGCCCTAGCGGGGTTTGGGAGCAGTTCTTC. Translating it yields CAIGPSGVWEQFF.

The chain links TRBV12-5 to TRBJ2-3; TRBD2 matches at 9 bases. Germline CDR1 LGHNT, CDR2 FRNRAP. The CDR3 is 15 amino acids. The J segment lost 1 base and the V segment lost 1 base, leaving 0 bases of the junction unmatched. The CDR3 reads CASGLGTSGTDTQYF. In nucleotides, the CDR3 is TGTGCTAGTGGTTTGGGGACTAGCGGCACAGATACGCAGTATTTT.

In this sample, this clone turned up a few times. This chain links TRBV7-2 with TRBJ1-3; D may be TRBD1 (5 bases). This CDR3 comprises 15 residues. Trimming shortened V by 3 bases and J by 3 bases, and 12 bases separated the two germline ends. The germline V gene encodes CDR1 SGHTA and CDR2 FQGNSA. The CDR3 reads CASSLSGLDGNTIYF. Here the CDR3 DNA reads TGTGCCAGCAGCTTGTCAGGGCTAGATGGAAACACCATATATTTT.

The chain employs TRBV27 and TRBJ2-7; a weak D match, TRBD1 (5 bases). This CDR3 has 14 residues. The germline CDR1 and CDR2 sequences are MNHEY and SMNVEV (reference sequence). The V and J ends lost 0 bases and 3 bases respectively, with 9 bases between them. CDR3 residues: CASSLSRTYYEQYF. CDR3 DNA: TGTGCCAGCAGTTTATCCCGGACATACTACGAGCAGTACTTC.

V is TRBV7-3 and J is TRBJ2-3, with 10 nucleotides matching TRBD1. Germline CDR1 and CDR2: SGHTA and FQGTGA. This CDR3 contains 16 residues. Trimming removed 3 bases from V and 4 bases from J; junction bases left unmatched: 7. The CDR3 coding sequence is TGTGCCAGCAGCTTGACAGGGGGCATGTTACCAGATACGCAGTATTTT. Translating it yields CASSLTGGMLPDTQYF.

V usage is TRBV2 and J usage is TRBJ1-1, with D uncertain. V was clipped by 4 bases and J by 0 bases, with 6 bases between them. This CDR3 region has 13 residues. Germline CDR1 reads SNHLY; CDR2 reads FYNNEI. Written as DNA, the CDR3 is TGTGCCAGCAGTGGAGAGGTGAACACTGAAGCTTTCTTT. Its protein is CASSGEVNTEAFF.

V gene TRBV4-2 combines with J gene TRBJ1-4, with D possibly being TRBD1 (5 bases). CDR1 is LGHNA, CDR2 YNFKEQ, per germline. Trimming removed 5 bases at V and 0 bases at J, with 13 bases between. The CDR3 sequence is 16 residues long. Here the CDR3 reads CASSSRGGATNEKLFF. CDR3 DNA: TGTGCCAGCAGCTCACGGGGGGGGGCAACTAATGAAAAACTGTTTTTT.

This clone appeared once. The rearrangement links TRBV2 to TRBJ2-7; a weak D match, TRBD1 (6 bases). CDR1 is SNHLY and CDR2 is FYNNEI in the germline V gene. The germline V and J ends were trimmed by 8 bases and 5 bases, with 10 bases remaining between them. The CDR3 sequence is 11 residues long. Here the CDR3 reads CASEQGHEQYF. The CDR3 coding sequence is TGTGCCAGCGAACAGGGCCACGAGCAGTACTTC.

The chain recombines TRBV5-1 with TRBJ1-1; D possibly corresponds to TRBD1 (5 bases). V was cut by 4 bases and J by 1 base, with 11 bases left in between. Per germline, CDR1 SGHRS and CDR2 YFSETQ. The CDR3 has 14 amino acids. In DNA, the CDR3 is TGCGCCAGCAGCATGGGGGGAGCGAACACTGAAGCTTTCTTT. Translating gives CASSMGGANTEAFF.

J is TRBJ2-3 and V is TRBV5-1; 8 bases match TRBD2. The V segment lost 0 bases and the J segment 3 bases; nucleotides outside the gene matches: 0. The CDR3 covers 14 residues. Germline V lookup: CDR1 SGHRS, CDR2 YFSETQ. The CDR3 sequence is CASSLGLATDTQYF. The CDR3 bases are TGCGCCAGCAGCTTGGGACTAGCGACAGATACGCAGTATTTT.

The CDR3 bases are TGCGCCAGCAGCTTGGAAGCGGGGGATTACAATGAGCAGTTCTTC. Amino acids: CASSLEAGDYNEQFF. The rearrangement joins TRBV5-1 to TRBJ2-1, with 8 bases matching TRBD2. The length of the CDR3 is 15 residues. Germline CDR1 SGHRS, CDR2 YFSETQ. V shed 0 bases and J 4 bases; nucleotides not matched to a gene: 3.

This chain links TRBV5-1 with TRBJ1-2; TRBD1 aligns across 8 bases. The CDR3 is 14 residues long. CDR1 and CDR2 (germline): SGHRS, YFSETQ. Trimming removed 0 bases from V and 5 bases from J; junction bases left unmatched: 3. The DNA for the CDR3 is TGCGCCAGCAGCTTGGCCCGGACAGGGTATGGCTACACCTTC. Protein sequence: CASSLARTGYGYTF.

This sequence joins TRBV5-4 and TRBJ2-3; 8 bases align to TRBD2. Germline V gives CDR1 SGHNT, CDR2 YYREEE (reference sequence). The CDR3 totals 15 residues. The DNA for the CDR3 is TGTGTCACCCTTCGGGGGGGTAGTGCAGGCGATACGCAGTATTTT. Its translation is CVTLRGGSAGDTQYF.

This clone was seen a few times. The chain links TRBV18 to TRBJ2-3; possible D gene TRBD2, 6 bases. Trimming removed 1 base from V and 6 bases from J, with 17 bases in between. This CDR3 has 16 residues. Germline values: CDR1 KGHSH, CDR2 LQKENI. CDR3 protein: CASSPLAGTRGDTQYF. CDR3 bases: TGTGCCAGCTCACCACTCGCGGGTACCCGGGGGGATACGCAGTATTTT.

The chain employs TRBV7-3 and TRBJ2-2, with TRBD1 as a possible D gene (6 bases). Trimming left V 1 base short and J 4 bases short, with 13 bases between. Germline-derived CDR1 and CDR2 are SGHTA and FQGTGA. The CDR3 is 16 residues long. The CDR3 protein is CASSLRGGAATGELFF. CDR3 nucleotide sequence: TGTGCCAGCAGCTTAAGAGGGGGAGCAGCCACCGGGGAGCTGTTTTTT.

The V gene is TRBV5-1, the J gene TRBJ2-6; D perhaps matches TRBD2 (5 bases). The CDR3 has 17 amino acids. Germline V gives CDR1 SGHRS, CDR2 YFSETQ. V lost 3 bases and J lost 0, with 13 bases in between. CDR3 protein: CASSWGALYSGANVLTF. The CDR3 coding sequence is TGCGCCAGCAGCTGGGGAGCTTTGTACTCTGGGGCCAACGTCCTGACTTTC.

V gene TRBV2 combines with J gene TRBJ1-2; possibly TRBD1 for D (6 bases). Per germline, CDR1 SNHLY and CDR2 FYNNEI. The CDR3 has 13 amino acids. The V end was cut by 2 bases, the J end by 3 bases, with 7 bases between. This CDR3 reads CASSERQDYGYTF. CDR3 in DNA: TGTGCCAGCAGTGAACGACAGGACTATGGCTACACCTTC.

The chain joins TRBV9 to TRBJ2-3; D may be TRBD2 (6 bases). CDR3 length: 16 amino acids. In germline, CDR1 is SGDLS, CDR2 YYNGEE. Trimming left V 4 bases short and J 0 bases short, with 15 bases between. The CDR3 is CASSPSGGTSTDTQYF. The CDR3 DNA reads TGTGCCAGCAGCCCCAGCGGTGGGACTAGCACAGATACGCAGTATTTT.

In the case of this clone: Additional DNA sequences in this sample encode the identical CDR3. This chain links TRBV7-3 with TRBJ2-3; D remains unclear. Germline V CDR1 and CDR2: SGHTA, FQGTGA. Deletions cut 4 bases from V and 2 bases from J, with 4 bases between. The CDR3 runs 12 residues. The CDR3 sequence: CASSSSTDTQYF. The CDR3 DNA follows: TGTGCCAGCAGCTCCTCCACAGATACGCAGTATTTT.

This clone was detected only a few times. The gene calls are TRBV13 and TRBJ2-4; 8 bases align to TRBD1. Trimming at V came to 3 bases and at J to 0 bases, leaving 7 bases not matched to a gene. The CDR3 sequence is 17 residues long. Germline V gene lookup returns CDR1 PRHDT and CDR2 FYEKMQ (reference sequence). In DNA, the CDR3 is TGTGCCAGCAGCTTTTATCAGGGGGCCTTAGCCAAAAACATTCAGTACTTC. Translated: CASSFYQGALAKNIQYF.

Regarding this clone: Its ends do not fully match the called genes, so a read error is possible. CDR3 amino acids: CASSPFHATEAFF. CDR3 DNA: TGTGCCAGCAGCCCCTTTCATGCCACTGAAGCCTTCTTT. J is TRBJ1-1 and V is TRBV9; no reliable D call. This CDR3 has 13 residues. Germline values: CDR1 SGDLS, CDR2 YYNGEE.

The CDR3 DNA sequence: TGTGCCAGCAGCCGCAGGGGGCAAGAGACCCAGTACTTC. Translation: CASSRRGQETQYF. The genes are TRBV7-2 and TRBJ2-5; 7 nucleotides line up with TRBD1. This CDR3 region has 13 residues. V was clipped by 5 bases and J by 2 bases; unmatched bases: 2. The V gene's germline CDR1 is SGHTA and CDR2 FQGNSA.

This chain's CDR3 is CASSRTPQANTEAFF. CDR3 DNA: TGTGCCAGCTCACGAACACCCCAGGCAAACACTGAAGCTTTCTTT. The gene calls are TRBV18 and TRBJ1-1, with D hard to call. V shed 4 bases and J shed 2 bases, with 14 bases lying between them. CDR1 is KGHSH, CDR2 LQKENI, per germline. CDR3 length: 15 amino acids. Full variable domain (outside the CDR3, taken from reference TRBV18 and TRBJ1-1): NAGVMQNPRHLVRRRGQEARLRCSPMKGHSHVYWYRQLPEEGLKFMVYLQKENIIDESGMPKERFSAEFPKEGPSILRIQQVVRGDSAAYFCASSRTPQANTEAFFGQGTRLTVV.

This clone was detected once. The V and J genes are TRBV7-3 and TRBJ2-3; TRBD2 is a possible D gene (5 bases). CDR3 length equals 17 residues. Germline V CDR1 and CDR2: SGHTA, FQGTGA. V was cut by 0 bases and J by 0 bases, with 13 bases left in between. The CDR3 sequence: CASSLTEARGSTDTQYF. CDR3 DNA sequence: TGTGCCAGCAGCTTAACGGAAGCCCGAGGGAGCACAGATACGCAGTATTTT.